Following are 10 T cell receptor beta chains from one sample sequenced in a study of T cells in Graves' hyperthyroidism and ophthalmopathy. Researchers amplified the TCR beta CDR3 regions from RNA transcripts. The study used the HTBI primer set for a first-round RT-PCR of the TCR CDR3. TCRdb called the multiplex PCR reads again in MiXCR, with one record for every CDR3 protein. Among some 350,000 distinct CDR3 sequences listed, under 20% were seen once. The sequencing input was blood. The receptor set was obtained from a woman aged 18-30 years with Graves' hyperthyroidism.

This clonotype was found a few times. This chain joins TRBV28 and TRBJ2-3; 13 nucleotides match TRBD2. This CDR3 is built from 14 residues. Germline assignment: CDR1 MDHEN and CDR2 SYDVKM. V shed 6 bases, J shed 4 bases, and the junction held 1 base outside the gene matches. The CDR3 protein is CASSGLAGADTQYF. In DNA, the CDR3 is TGTGCCAGCAGCGGACTAGCGGGGGCAGATACGCAGTATTTT.

This clonotype appeared many times. The chain joins TRBV27 to TRBJ2-7; 11 bases match TRBD2. The CDR3 is 16 amino acids. CDR1 is MNHEY, CDR2 SMNVEV, per germline (reference sequence). V lost 6 bases and J lost 0; bases outside the gene matches: 7. CDR3 in amino acids: CASSEITSGSSYEQYF. The CDR3 DNA is TGTGCCAGCAGCGAAATCACTAGCGGGAGCTCCTACGAGCAGTACTTC.

This clonotype was found many times. In DNA form, the CDR3 reads TGTGCCACCAGCAGCTACCTGGGGGGGAGCAATCAGCCCCAGCATTTT. It encodes CATSSYLGGSNQPQHF. The chain employs TRBV15 and TRBJ1-5; possibly TRBD1 for D (5 bases). V was trimmed by 3 bases and J by 1 base, leaving 13 bases between them. The CDR3 has 16 residues. Looked up from germline, CDR1 is LNHNV and CDR2 is YYDKDF (reference sequence).

This clonotype was seen ten or more times. The chain couples TRBV4-2 to TRBJ1-1; TRBD1 agrees at 8 bases. Germline-derived CDR1 and CDR2 are LGHNA and YNFKEQ. The CDR3 runs 17 residues. The V gene end was trimmed by 0 bases and the J gene end by 4 bases; junction bases not matched to a gene: 10. Here the CDR3 reads CASSQDGIQGVGTEAFF. The DNA for the CDR3 is TGTGCCAGCAGCCAAGATGGGATACAGGGGGTGGGCACTGAAGCTTTCTTT.

This clonotype was seen many times. V and J are TRBV18 and TRBJ1-1; no clear D gene. V lost 6 bases, J lost 1 base, and 9 bases lay in between. The germline V gene encodes CDR1 KGHSH and CDR2 LQKENI. The CDR3 covers 13 residues. CDR3: CASSRGENTEAFF. DNA for the CDR3: TGTGCCAGCTCCCGCGGGGAGAACACTGAAGCTTTCTTT.

This clonotype was found many times. The V and J genes are TRBV11-2 and TRBJ1-2; a possible D gene is TRBD1 (6 bases). Trimming pared 5 bases from V and 6 bases from J, leaving 10 bases between. The CDR3 runs 12 residues. Germline CDR1 is SGHAT and CDR2 is FQNNGV. The CDR3 loop is CASSLGGDGYTF. The CDR3 coding sequence is TGTGCCAGCAGCCTAGGGGGGGATGGCTACACCTTC.

The rearrangement uses TRBV12-3 or TRBV12-4 and TRBJ2-7; TRBD2 is a possible D gene (6 bases). The CDR3 runs 15 residues. The ends were cut back, 1 base at V and 3 bases at J, with 13 bases in the middle. DNA for the CDR3: TGTGCCAGCAGTTTAGTTTCGGACGGGGGCTACGAGCAGTACTTC. Protein product: CASSLVSDGGYEQYF.

Points on this clonotype: Relative to the germline gene, one junction end is altered; a read error may explain this. The chain combines TRBV20-1 with TRBJ2-2, with D possibly matching TRBD2 (5 bases). Germline CDR1 reads DFQATT; CDR2 reads SNEGSKA (reference sequence). The CDR3 is made up of 14 amino acids. The CDR3 DNA follows: TGTAGTGCTAGAGATCGGCTGAGCATCGGGGAGCTGTGTTTT. Translating it yields CSARDRLSIGELCF.

The gene calls are TRBV10-3 and TRBJ2-2, with TRBD1 identical over 11 bases. Trimming cost V 8 bases and J 6 bases; bases outside gene matches: 11. The CDR3 runs 16 residues. Germline V gene data show CDR1 as ENHRY and CDR2 as SYGVKD. The CDR3 coding sequence is TGTGCCATCGGAAATTCGGGACAGGGGGTCGCCGGGGAGCTGTTTTTT. Translation gives CAIGNSGQGVAGELFF.

This clonotype occurred a few times. A junction end diverges from the germline sequence, so it may reflect a read error. This chain connects TRBV28 to TRBJ2-4; 9 positions agree with TRBD2. CDR1 MDHEN and CDR2 SYDVKM come from the germline V gene. The CDR3 length is 15 residues. CDR3: CASSPSGAPGDIKYF. The CDR3 nucleotides are TGTGCCAGCAGCCCTAGCGGGGCACCTGGGGACATTAAGTACTTC.